This T cell receptor (beta chain) was identified in a study of blood T cells in healthy people across ages. Overall study findings and caveats: Unsorted PBMC material precluded a definitive naive versus antigen-experienced comparison. Whereas aged donors had fewer naive CD4+ cells, long-lived donors had more of them and higher diversity.

The sample holds a few counts of this clonotype. Its antigen remains unidentified. A J-beta primer mix and a sample-barcoded 5' primer were used in a second PCR of roughly 7 to 12 cycles. TCRdb itself ran the 5' RACE reads through MiXCR, one entry per CDR3 protein. Of about 1.5 million distinct CDR3 sequences listed, 35% to 45% are singletons. Sequencing used blood. The sequence came from a woman younger than 35 in good health.

CDR3 amino acids: CASSLGTSGYQETQYF. The CDR3 DNA follows: TGCGCCAGCAGCTTGGGGACTAGCGGGTACCAAGAGACCCAGTACTTC. The chain recombines TRBV5-1 with TRBJ2-5, with 11 bases aligning to TRBD2. This CDR3 is built from 16 residues. CDR1 and CDR2 from the germline V gene are SGHRS and YFSETQ. V lost 0 bases to trimming and J lost 0 bases; unmatched junction nucleotides: 1.